This TCR beta chain was captured in a study of T-cell reconstitution after alpha-beta-depleted transplantation in children. Only a few counts were recorded for this clonotype. Its specificity is not known. The authors prepared the TCRbeta library with unique molecular identifiers. One entry per CDR3 protein results from TCRdb running MiXCR on the PCR reads. The sample has about 980,000 distinct CDR3 sequences, under 30% seen once; the top ten hold roughly 27%. General study points: Roughly two months post-transplant, alpha-beta T cells reportedly originated from several hundred graft clones that had expanded. Newly made T cells mostly supplied T-cell counts and diversity one year after transplant.

The CDR3 extends over 14 amino acids. V shed 6 bases, J shed 4 bases, and the junction held 5 bases outside the gene matches. Source: PBMCs, mostly from graft donor cells, taken 360 days after TCRalphabeta/CD19-depleted stem cell transplant. This rearrangement joins TRBV12-3 or TRBV12-4 to TRBJ1-5, with 8 bases that match TRBD1. This sequence was found in a boy in the first two years of life who had a stem cell transplant for SCID, so the T cells may come from the graft donor. The CDR3 region is CASSDRGLNQPQHF. The CDR3 DNA reads TGTGCCAGCAGCGACAGGGGCCTGAATCAGCCCCAGCATTTT.